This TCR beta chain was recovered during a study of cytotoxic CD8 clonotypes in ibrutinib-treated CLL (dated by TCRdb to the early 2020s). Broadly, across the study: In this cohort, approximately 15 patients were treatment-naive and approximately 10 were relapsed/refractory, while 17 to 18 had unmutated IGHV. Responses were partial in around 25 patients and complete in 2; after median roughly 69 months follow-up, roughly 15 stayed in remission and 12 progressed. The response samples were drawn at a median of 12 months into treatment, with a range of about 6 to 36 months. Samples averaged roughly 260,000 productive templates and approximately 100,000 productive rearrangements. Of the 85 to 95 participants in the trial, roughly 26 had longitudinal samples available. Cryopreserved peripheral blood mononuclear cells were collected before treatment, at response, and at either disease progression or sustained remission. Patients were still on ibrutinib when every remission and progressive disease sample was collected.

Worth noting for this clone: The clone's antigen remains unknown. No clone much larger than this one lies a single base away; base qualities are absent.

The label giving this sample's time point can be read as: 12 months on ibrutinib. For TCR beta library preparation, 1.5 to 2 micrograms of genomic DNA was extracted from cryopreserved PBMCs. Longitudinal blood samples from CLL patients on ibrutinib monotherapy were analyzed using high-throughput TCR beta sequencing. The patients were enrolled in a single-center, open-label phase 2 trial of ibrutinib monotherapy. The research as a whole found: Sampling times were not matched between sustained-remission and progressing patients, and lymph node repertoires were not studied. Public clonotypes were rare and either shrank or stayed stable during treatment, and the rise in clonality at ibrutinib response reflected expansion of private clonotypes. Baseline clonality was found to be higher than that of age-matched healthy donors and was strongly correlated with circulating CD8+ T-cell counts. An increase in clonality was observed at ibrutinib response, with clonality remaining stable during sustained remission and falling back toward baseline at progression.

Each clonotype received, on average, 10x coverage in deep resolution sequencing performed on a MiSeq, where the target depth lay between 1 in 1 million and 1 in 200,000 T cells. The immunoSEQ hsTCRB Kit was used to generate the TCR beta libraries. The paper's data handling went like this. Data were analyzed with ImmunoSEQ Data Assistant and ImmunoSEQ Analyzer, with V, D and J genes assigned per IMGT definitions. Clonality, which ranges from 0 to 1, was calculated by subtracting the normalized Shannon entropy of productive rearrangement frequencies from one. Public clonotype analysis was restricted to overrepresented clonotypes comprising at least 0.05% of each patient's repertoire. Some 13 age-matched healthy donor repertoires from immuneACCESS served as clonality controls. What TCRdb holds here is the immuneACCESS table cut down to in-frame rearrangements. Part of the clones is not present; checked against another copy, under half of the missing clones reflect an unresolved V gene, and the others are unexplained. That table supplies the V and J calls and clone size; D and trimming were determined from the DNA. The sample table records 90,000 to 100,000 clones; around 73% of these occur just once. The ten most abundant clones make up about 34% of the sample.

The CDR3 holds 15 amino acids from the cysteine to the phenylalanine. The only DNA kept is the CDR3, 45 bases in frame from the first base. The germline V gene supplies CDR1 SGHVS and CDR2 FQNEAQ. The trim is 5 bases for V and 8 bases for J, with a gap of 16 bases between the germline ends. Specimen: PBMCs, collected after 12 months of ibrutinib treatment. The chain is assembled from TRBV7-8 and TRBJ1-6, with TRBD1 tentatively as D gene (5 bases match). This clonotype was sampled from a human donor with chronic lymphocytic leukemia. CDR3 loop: CASSLRGDEDSPLHF. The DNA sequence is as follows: TGTGCCAGCAGCCTTAGAGGGGACGAGGATTCACCCCTCCACTTT.